This T cell receptor (beta chain) was found in a study of blood T cell repertoires in COVID-19. The assay was immunoSEQ multiplex PCR, and TCRdb's table has in-frame clones only and misses some. This table has 30,000 to 40,000 clones, approximately 86% appearing once. V was clipped by 2 bases and J by 8 bases, with 9 bases between them. The CDR3 spans 12 residues. The sequence was collected from a man in his sixties or seventies with acute or convalescent COVID-19. The V and J genes are TRBV12-3 or TRBV12-4 and TRBJ1-2; D gene ambiguous. Sample: peripheral blood. CDR3 DNA: TGTGCCAGCAGTTTACCGTCGCGAGGCTACACCTTC. It is translated as CASSLPSRGYTF.